A single sample is the source of the 15 T cell receptor beta chains below, sequenced in a study of identical twins. TCRdb re-analysed the 5' RACE reads in MiXCR, keeping a single row per CDR3 protein. The sample has around 570,000 distinct CDR3 sequences, more than 9% seen once; the top ten hold around 3.1%. This sample also belongs to another study, concerning yellow fever vaccine responses in identical twins.

Specimen: PBMCs. These TCRs come from a woman younger than 30 in good health.

The table lists this clonotype with a few counts. V is TRBV20-1 and J is TRBJ1-4; maybe TRBD1 (5 bases). The V end was cut by 0 bases, the J end by 4 bases, with 9 bases between. The CDR3 has 14 residues. Per germline, CDR1 DFQATT and CDR2 SNEGSKA (reference sequence). CDR3 nucleotides: TGCAGTGCTAGAGACGAAGGGGTTAATGAAAAACTGTTTTTT. It codes for CSARDEGVNEKLFF.

This clonotype showed up just a few times. V is TRBV7-2 and J is TRBJ2-1; 7 nucleotides line up with TRBD2. The trim removed 4 bases at V and 3 bases at J, leaving 6 bases unmatched. This CDR3 contains 15 residues. Germline V gene lookup returns CDR1 SGHTA and CDR2 FQGNSA. The CDR3 region has the DNA TGTGCCAGCAGCTCAACTAGCGAAGTCTACAATGAGCAGTTCTTC. This translates into CASSSTSEVYNEQFF.

The chain carries TRBV3-1 and TRBJ2-2; D gene unclear. CDR1 LGHDT and CDR2 YNNKEL come from the germline V gene (reference sequence). V lost 0 bases and J 6 bases, leaving 11 bases between the germline ends. There are 15 residues in the CDR3. DNA of the CDR3: TGTGCCAGCAGCCAAGAAGTTGCCTTTCCCGGGGAGCTGTTTTTT. It specifies CASSQEVAFPGELFF.

The chain has TRBV29-1 and TRBJ2-6; possibly TRBD1 for D (5 bases). V shed 6 bases and J shed 0 bases, with 9 bases lying between them. Germline-derived CDR1 and CDR2 are SQVTM and ANQGSEA. This CDR3 region has 14 residues. The CDR3 nucleotides are TGCAGCGTGACAGTTTACTCTGGGGCCAACGTCCTGACTTTC. It codes for CSVTVYSGANVLTF.

This clonotype has at least ten counts. The chain has TRBV6-4 and TRBJ2-3; 8 bases fit TRBD2. The length of the CDR3 is 15 residues. Trimming cost V 0 bases and J 1 base; bases outside gene matches: 0. Germline V gives CDR1 MRHNA, CDR2 SNTAGT. As DNA, the CDR3 is TGTGCCAGCAGTGACTCTAGCGGGGGCACAGATACGCAGTATTTT. It yields the protein CASSDSSGGTDTQYF.

CDR3 in DNA: TGCAGTGCTAGTTTTTGGAGGGGTGAGCAGTTCTTC. Translating it yields CSASFWRGEQFF. The genes are TRBV20-1 and TRBJ2-1; TRBD2 is a possible D gene (6 bases). Germline loops: CDR1 DFQATT, CDR2 SNEGSKA (reference sequence). The CDR3 is 12 residues long. V lost 3 bases and J 9 bases, leaving 12 bases between the germline ends.

The chain is built from TRBV7-2 and TRBJ1-1, with D uncertain. V lost 4 bases and J lost 2, with 8 bases in between. There are 13 residues in the CDR3. CDR1 and CDR2 from the germline V gene are SGHTA and FQGNSA. The CDR3 reads CASSYTSNTEAFF. As DNA, the CDR3 is TGTGCCAGCAGCTACACAAGTAACACTGAAGCTTTCTTT.

This clonotype occurred a few times. The junction does not match germline at one end; this may be a read error. The rearrangement uses TRBV27 and TRBJ2-7; D unresolved. CDR3 length: 13 amino acids. Germline V CDR1 and CDR2: MNHEY, SMNVEV (reference sequence). As DNA, the CDR3 is TGTGCTAGCAGTGAAACAATCACCTACGAGCAGTACTTC. Protein product: CASSETITYEQYF.

This clonotype was seen repeatedly, ten times or more. CDR3 amino acids: CASRTLGQTYEQYF. The DNA of the CDR3 is TGTGCCAGCAGGACACTAGGACAGACCTACGAGCAGTACTTC. The chain joins TRBV6-2 or TRBV6-3 to TRBJ2-7; tentatively, D is TRBD1 (6 bases). Trimming left V 6 bases short and J 2 bases short, with 14 bases between. CDR3 size: 14 residues. Germline V gene sequence: CDR1 MNHEY, CDR2 SVGEGT.

This clonotype appeared many times. V is TRBV5-1 and J is TRBJ2-1, with TRBD2 identical over 7 bases. CDR3 length equals 12 residues. Germline lookup yields CDR1 SGHRS and CDR2 YFSETQ. V gave up 2 bases and J gave up 10 bases; unmatched junction bases: 3. The CDR3 nucleotides are TGCGCCAGCAGCTTTCGGGGGGAGGAGCAGTTCTTC. This codes for CASSFRGEEQFF.

This clonotype has just a few counts. CDR3 region: CASARDGYTF. CDR3 nucleotides: TGTGCCAGTGCACGGGACGGCTACACCTTC. V gene TRBV2 combines with J gene TRBJ1-2; the D gene is possibly TRBD1 (5 bases). This CDR3 is built from 10 residues. Germline CDR1 and CDR2: SNHLY and FYNNEI. Between the trimmed V and J ends, which lost 9 bases and 8 bases, there was a span of 10 bases.

The genes are TRBV29-1 and TRBJ1-2; perhaps TRBD1 as D (6 bases). Germline V gene lookup returns CDR1 SQVTM and CDR2 ANQGSEA. The CDR3 has 14 residues. V was pared by 4 bases and J by 6 bases, with 18 bases between. CDR3 sequence reads: CSVGGGVGLNGYTF. CDR3 DNA sequence: TGCAGCGTTGGAGGGGGAGTAGGGCTCAATGGCTACACCTTC.

Only a few counts were recorded for this clonotype. The chain links TRBV5-4 to TRBJ2-2; D perhaps matches TRBD1 (6 bases). Germline V gene sequence: CDR1 SGHNT, CDR2 YYREEE (reference sequence). V was trimmed by 0 bases and J by 0 bases, leaving 9 bases between them. CDR3 length equals 16 residues. The CDR3 here is CASSLEGHANTGELFF. The CDR3 DNA reads as TGTGCCAGCAGCTTGGAGGGACACGCGAACACCGGGGAGCTGTTTTTT. Looking up the rest from reference TRBV5-4 and TRBJ2-2 gives the full variable domain: ETGVTQSPTHLIKTRGQQVTLRCSSQSGHNTVSWYQQALGQGPQFIFQYYREEENGRGNFPPRFSGLQFPNYSSELNVNALELDDSALYLCASSLEGHANTGELFFGEGSRLTVL.

This clonotype was seen at least ten times. The chain couples TRBV7-9 to TRBJ2-3; no clear D. V gave up 0 bases and J gave up 5 bases, with 3 bases separating them. Looked up from germline, CDR1 is SEHNR and CDR2 is FQNEAQ (reference sequence). The CDR3 spans 12 residues. The CDR3 reads CASSLAKDTQYF. For the CDR3, the DNA is TGTGCCAGCAGCTTAGCAAAAGATACGCAGTATTTT.

V usage is TRBV30 and J usage is TRBJ2-2; D is unclear. The CDR3 totals 14 residues. The germline V gene encodes CDR1 GTSNPN and CDR2 SVGIG (reference sequence). With 0 bases removed from V and 6 bases from J, the gap between germline ends came to 11 bases. The CDR3 loop is CAWSVSYGAGELFF. The CDR3 DNA is TGTGCCTGGAGTGTATCATATGGGGCCGGGGAGCTGTTTTTT.